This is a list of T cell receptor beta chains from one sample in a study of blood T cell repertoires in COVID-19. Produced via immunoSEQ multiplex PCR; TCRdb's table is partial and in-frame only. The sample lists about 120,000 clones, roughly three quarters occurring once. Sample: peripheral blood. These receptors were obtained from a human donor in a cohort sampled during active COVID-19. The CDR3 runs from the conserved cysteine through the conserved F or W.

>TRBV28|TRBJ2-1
CASSPEGLAGEQFF
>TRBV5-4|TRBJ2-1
CASSFGLAGGLYNEQFF
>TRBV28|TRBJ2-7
CASSLAGQGYEQYF
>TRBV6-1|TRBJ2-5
CASSESSRGQTQYF
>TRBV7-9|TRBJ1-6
CASSLDSPNLHF
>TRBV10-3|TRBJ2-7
CAISESKITAGILYEQYF
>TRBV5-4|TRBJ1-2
CASSPVRDYGYTF
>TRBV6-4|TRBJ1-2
CASSDSQGGYGYTF
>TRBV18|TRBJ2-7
CASSPPTGGGVQYF
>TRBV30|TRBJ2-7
CAWSSNPGLADYEQYF
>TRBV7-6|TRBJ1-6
CASSSRGSGSSYNSPLHF
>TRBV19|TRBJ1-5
CASSRQGGISNQPQHF
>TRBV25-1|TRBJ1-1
CASSTRTGLNTEAFF
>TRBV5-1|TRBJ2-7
CASTNPTSGRASLYEQYF
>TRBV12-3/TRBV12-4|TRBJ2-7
CASSLDSVYEQYF